Listed below are T cell receptor beta chains from one sample, sequenced in a study of blood T cell dynamics during melanoma immunotherapy. The repertoire was sequenced with immunoSEQ multiplex PCR; TCRdb's copy has only in-frame clones and lacks some. The top ten hold 0.92% of the sample, which has 13,000 to 15,000 clones, approximately 90% seen once. Sequenced material: blood, taken from a patient treated with checkpoint blockade. The receptors originated from a human donor with melanoma. Each CDR3 is given with its conserved first and last residue. The D gene is left open where the match is weak. The listing skips clone size in some rows; elsewhere it reads once, few, many or a size class.

TRBJ2-7,TRBV6-6,.,.,CASSFQYEQYF,TGTGCCAGCAGTTTTCAGTACGAGCAGTACTTC
TRBJ2-3,TRBV11-2,.,.,CASLDSTDTQYF,TGTGCCAGCCTTGACAGCACAGATACGCAGTATTTT
TRBJ1-2,TRBV6-6,.,.,CASSPRQANYGYTF,TGTGCCAGCAGTCCAAGACAGGCTAACTATGGCTACACCTTC
TRBJ2-1,TRBV6-1,.,TRBD2,CASRAGAGYNEQFF,TGTGCCAGCAGAGCGGGAGCGGGTTACAATGAGCAGTTCTTC
TRBJ2-1,TRBV25-1,.,TRBD1,CASSHWTGKGEQFF,TGTGCCAGCAGTCACTGGACAGGGAAAGGCGAGCAGTTCTTC
TRBJ2-5,TRBV2,.,TRBD2,CASSSFGEGKETQYF,TGTGCCAGCTCCTCTTTTGGGGAGGGAAAAGAGACCCAGTACTTC
TRBJ1-1,TRBV2,.,.,CASSLRPPATEAFF,TGTGCCAGCAGTCTAAGACCCCCGGCCACTGAAGCTTTCTTT
TRBJ2-1,TRBV5-4,.,TRBD2,CASSGWASGVSSYNEQFF,TGTGCCAGCAGCGGATGGGCTAGCGGGGTCTCTTCCTACAATGAGCAGTTCTTC
TRBJ1-5,TRBV2,.,.,CASSVQDWEYQPQHF,TGTGCCAGCAGTGTCCAAGATTGGGAGTATCAGCCCCAGCATTTT
TRBJ2-1,TRBV4-1,.,.,CASSQVRVLYNEQFF,TGCGCCAGCAGCCAAGTCCGGGTCCTCTACAATGAGCAGTTCTTC
TRBJ2-4,TRBV13,.,.,CASSSRDSPKNIQYF,TGTGCCAGCAGCTCGAGGGACTCCCCCAAAAACATTCAGTACTTC
TRBJ2-1,TRBV10-1,.,.,CASSESTGEQFF,TGCGCCAGCAGTGAGTCAACCGGTGAGCAGTTCTTC
TRBJ2-7,TRBV7-2,.,TRBD2,CASSLGLAGYNF,TGTGCCAGCAGCTTAGGACTAGCGGGATATAACTTC
TRBJ1-2,TRBV7-6,.,.,CASSLNGARGVYGYTF,TGTGCCAGCAGCTTAAATGGGGCAAGGGGGGTCTATGGCTACACCTTC
TRBJ2-1,TRBV28,.,.,CASSSQPGSGYYNEQFF,TGTGCCAGCAGTTCCCAACCAGGGAGCGGATACTACAATGAGCAGTTCTTC
TRBJ2-2,TRBV5-6,once,TRBD2,CASSLGPAGENTGELFF,TGTGCCAGCAGCTTGGGCCCTGCGGGGGAGAACACCGGGGAGCTGTTTTTT
TRBJ1-2,TRBV15,.,.,CATSDSNYGYTF,TGTGCCACCAGCGACAGTAACTATGGCTACACCTTC
TRBJ2-1,TRBV2,.,TRBD1,CASSESEWDRVYNEQFF,TGTGCCAGCAGTGAGTCAGAATGGGACAGGGTTTACAATGAGCAGTTCTTC
TRBJ2-4,TRBV7-9,.,.,CASSPPGLDIQYF,TGTGCCAGCAGCCCCCCGGGTTTGGACATTCAGTACTTC
TRBJ2-7,TRBV12-5,.,.,CASGPHRSYEQYF,TGTGCTAGTGGTCCACACAGGAGCTACGAGCAGTACTTC
TRBJ1-3,TRBV7-6,.,TRBD1,CASSLGPTGVERNTIYF,TGTGCCAGCAGCTTAGGGCCGACAGGGGTTGAGAGGAACACCATATATTTT
TRBJ2-3,TRBV28,.,TRBD1,CASSSPDRDTQYF,TGTGCCAGCAGTTCTCCCGACAGGGACACGCAGTATTTT
TRBJ1-1,TRBV30,few,TRBD1,CAWSLPGQGYTEAFF,TGTGCCTGGAGTCTCCCGGGACAGGGGTACACTGAAGCTTTCTTT
TRBJ2-3,TRBV18,.,.,CASSRDSTDTQYF,TGTGCCAGCTCACGGGACAGCACAGATACGCAGTATTTT
TRBJ1-1,TRBV5-4,.,TRBD1,CASSLQGRTEAFF,TGTGCCAGCAGCTTACAGGGGCGGACTGAAGCTTTCTTT
TRBJ2-3,TRBV7-6,.,TRBD1,CASSFYRGTDTQYF,TGTGCCAGCAGCTTTTACAGGGGGACAGATACGCAGTATTTT